The entry below gives a single T cell receptor (beta chain) sequence along with its context. Its target is unknown. The study ran its PCR with 60 Vbeta and 13 Jbeta primers. Only in-frame clones appear in the TCRdb table, and some are missing; sequencing was by immunoSEQ multiplex PCR. The sample records under 200,000 clones, more than 75% being singletons. The record originates from a study of cytomegalovirus exposure and HLA in healthy donors. This CDR3 comprises 17 residues. V was clipped by 3 bases and J by 2 bases; unmatched bases: 4. The V gene's germline CDR1 is LGHNA and CDR2 YNFKEQ. Study-level findings and limits: For TCR beta chains, V- and J-gene trimming was later linked to a missense DCLRE1C variant. Prior analysis indicated that the majority of TCR beta V segments exhibited productivity approximately 87% or approximately 30% of the time.

The TCR comes from a girl aged 10-17 years in good health and CMV-seropositive. Sequenced input: PBMCs. V and J are TRBV4-2 and TRBJ2-6; 10 bases match TRBD2. The CDR3 region is CASSQKAGGAGANVLTF. CDR3 DNA: TGTGCCAGCAGCCAGAAAGCGGGGGGGGCTGGGGCCAACGTCCTGACTTTC.